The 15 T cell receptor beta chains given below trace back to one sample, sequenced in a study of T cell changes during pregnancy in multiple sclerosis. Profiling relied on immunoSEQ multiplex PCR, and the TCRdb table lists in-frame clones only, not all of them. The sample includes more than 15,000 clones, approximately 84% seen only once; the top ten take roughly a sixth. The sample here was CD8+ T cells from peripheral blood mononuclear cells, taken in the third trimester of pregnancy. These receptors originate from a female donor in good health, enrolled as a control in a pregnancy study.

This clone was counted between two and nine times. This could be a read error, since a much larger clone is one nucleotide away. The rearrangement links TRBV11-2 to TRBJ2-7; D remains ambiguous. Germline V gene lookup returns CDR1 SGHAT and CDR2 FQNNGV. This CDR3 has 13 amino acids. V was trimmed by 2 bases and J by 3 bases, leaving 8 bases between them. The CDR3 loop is CASSLSGIYEQYF. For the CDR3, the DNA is TGTGCCAGCAGCTTATCGGGTATCTACGAGCAGTACTTC.

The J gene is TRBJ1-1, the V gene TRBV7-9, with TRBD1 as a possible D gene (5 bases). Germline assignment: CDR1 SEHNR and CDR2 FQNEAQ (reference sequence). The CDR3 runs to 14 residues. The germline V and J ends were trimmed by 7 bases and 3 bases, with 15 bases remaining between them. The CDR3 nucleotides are TGTGCCAGCAACGACCTGGGGGGACACACTGAAGCTTTCTTT. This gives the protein CASNDLGGHTEAFF.

DNA of the CDR3: TGTGCCAGCAGCGCCCGGGACAGGAACACTGAAGCTTTCTTT. Residues: CASSARDRNTEAFF. The chain is built from TRBV9 and TRBJ1-1; 7 bases match TRBD1. The trim removed 3 bases at V and 1 base at J, leaving 3 bases unmatched. This CDR3 has 14 amino acids. CDR1 SGDLS and CDR2 YYNGEE come from the germline V gene.

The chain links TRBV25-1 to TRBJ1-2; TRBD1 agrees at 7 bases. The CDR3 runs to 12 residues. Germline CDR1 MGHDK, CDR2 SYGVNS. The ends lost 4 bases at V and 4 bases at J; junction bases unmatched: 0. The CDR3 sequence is CASSGQGYGYTF. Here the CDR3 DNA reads TGTGCCAGCAGTGGACAGGGCTATGGCTACACCTTC.

The CDR3 loop is CASLHTMGLAVEQFF. CDR3 sequence (DNA): TGTGCCAGCCTGCATACGATGGGACTAGCAGTTGAGCAGTTCTTC. The V and J genes are TRBV7-9 and TRBJ2-1; 9 bases line up with TRBD2. Germline assignment: CDR1 SEHNR and CDR2 FQNEAQ (reference sequence). The CDR3 is 15 amino acids. V lost 8 bases and J lost 9; bases outside the gene matches: 14.

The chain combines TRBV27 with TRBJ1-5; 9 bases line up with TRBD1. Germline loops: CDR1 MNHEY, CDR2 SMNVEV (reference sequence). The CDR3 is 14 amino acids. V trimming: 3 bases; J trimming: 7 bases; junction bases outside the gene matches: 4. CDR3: CASSFTGGSQPQHF. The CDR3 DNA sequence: TGTGCCAGCAGTTTCACAGGGGGCAGCCAGCCCCAGCATTTT.

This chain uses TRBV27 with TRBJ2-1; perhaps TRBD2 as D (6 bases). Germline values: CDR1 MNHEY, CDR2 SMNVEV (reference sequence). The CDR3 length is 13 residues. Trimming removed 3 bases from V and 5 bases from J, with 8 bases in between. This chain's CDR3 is CASSLQRDNEQFF. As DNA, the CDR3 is TGTGCCAGCAGTTTGCAGCGGGACAATGAGCAGTTCTTC.

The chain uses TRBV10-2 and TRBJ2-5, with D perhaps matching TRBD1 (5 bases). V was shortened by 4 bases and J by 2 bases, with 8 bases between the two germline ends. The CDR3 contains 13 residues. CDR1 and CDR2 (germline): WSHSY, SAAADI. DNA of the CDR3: TGCGCCAGCAGTGCTTCAGGGCAAGAGACCCAGTACTTC. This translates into CASSASGQETQYF.

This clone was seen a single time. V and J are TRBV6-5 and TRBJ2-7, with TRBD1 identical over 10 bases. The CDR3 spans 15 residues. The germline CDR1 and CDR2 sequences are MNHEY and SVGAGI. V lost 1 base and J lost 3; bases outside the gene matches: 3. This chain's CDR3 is CASSYLDRGSYEQYF. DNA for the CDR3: TGTGCCAGCAGTTACTTGGACAGGGGGAGCTACGAGCAGTACTTC.

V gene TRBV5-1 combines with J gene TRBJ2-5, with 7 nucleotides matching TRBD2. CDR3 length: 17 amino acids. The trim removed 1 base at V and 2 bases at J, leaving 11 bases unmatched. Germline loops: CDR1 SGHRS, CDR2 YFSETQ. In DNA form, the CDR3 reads TGCGCCAGCAGCTTGTATTTCGCTAGCGGACAACAAGAGACCCAGTACTTC. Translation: CASSLYFASGQQETQYF.

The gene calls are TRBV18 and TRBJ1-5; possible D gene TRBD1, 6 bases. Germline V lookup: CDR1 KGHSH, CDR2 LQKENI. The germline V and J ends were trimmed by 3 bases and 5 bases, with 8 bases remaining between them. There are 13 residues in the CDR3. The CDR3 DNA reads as TGTGCCAGCTCACCCCCAGGGGATCAGCCCCAGCATTTT. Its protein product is CASSPPGDQPQHF. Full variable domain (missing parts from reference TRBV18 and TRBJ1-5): NAGVMQNPRHLVRRRGQEARLRCSPMKGHSHVYWYRQLPEEGLKFMVYLQKENIIDESGMPKERFSAEFPKEGPSILRIQQVVRGDSAAYFCASSPPGDQPQHFGDGTRLSIL.

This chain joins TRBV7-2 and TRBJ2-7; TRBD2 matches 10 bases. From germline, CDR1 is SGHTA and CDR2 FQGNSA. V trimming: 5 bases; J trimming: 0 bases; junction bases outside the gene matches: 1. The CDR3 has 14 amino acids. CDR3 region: CASSPSGSSYEQYF. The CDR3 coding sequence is TGTGCCAGCAGCCCTAGCGGGAGCTCCTACGAGCAGTACTTC.

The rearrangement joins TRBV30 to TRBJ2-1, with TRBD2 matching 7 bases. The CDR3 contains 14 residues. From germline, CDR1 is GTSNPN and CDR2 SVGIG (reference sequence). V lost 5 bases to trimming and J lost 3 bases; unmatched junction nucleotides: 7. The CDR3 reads CAWDIGGSYNEQFF. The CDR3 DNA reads TGTGCCTGGGATATCGGGGGGAGCTACAATGAGCAGTTCTTC.

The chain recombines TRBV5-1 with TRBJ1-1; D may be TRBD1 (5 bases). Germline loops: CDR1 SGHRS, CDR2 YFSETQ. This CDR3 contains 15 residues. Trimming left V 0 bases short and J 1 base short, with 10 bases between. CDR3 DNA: TGCGCCAGCAGCTTGGCCAGGGCACCGAACACTGAAGCTTTCTTT. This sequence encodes CASSLARAPNTEAFF.

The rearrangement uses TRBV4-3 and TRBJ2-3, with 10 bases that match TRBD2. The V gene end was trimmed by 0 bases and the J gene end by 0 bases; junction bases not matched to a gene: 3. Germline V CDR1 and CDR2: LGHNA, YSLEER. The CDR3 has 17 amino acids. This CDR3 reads CASSQDERGGSTDTQYF. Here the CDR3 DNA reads TGCGCCAGCAGCCAAGATGAGCGGGGGGGTAGCACAGATACGCAGTATTTT.